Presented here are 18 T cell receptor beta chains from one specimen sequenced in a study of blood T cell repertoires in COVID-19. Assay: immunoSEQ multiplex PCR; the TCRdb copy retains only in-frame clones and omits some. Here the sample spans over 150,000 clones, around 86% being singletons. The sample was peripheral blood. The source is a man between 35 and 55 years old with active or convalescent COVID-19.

The CDR3 protein is CASSLIFGGGPTTDTQYF. The CDR3 coding sequence is TGTGCCAGCAGCTTAATTTTCGGCGGGGGGCCTACCACAGATACGCAGTATTTT. J is TRBJ2-3 and V is TRBV7-9; the match to TRBD2 covers 8 bases. The germline CDR1 and CDR2 sequences are SEHNR and FQNEAQ (reference sequence). The V segment lost 2 bases and the J segment 2 bases; nucleotides outside the gene matches: 12. There are 18 residues in the CDR3.

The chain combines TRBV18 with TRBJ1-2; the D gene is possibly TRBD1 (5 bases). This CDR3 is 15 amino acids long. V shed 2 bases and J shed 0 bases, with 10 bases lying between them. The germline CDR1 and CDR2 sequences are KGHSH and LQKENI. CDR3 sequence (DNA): TGTGCCAGCTCACCAGGGCAGGGTACTAACTATGGCTACACCTTC. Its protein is CASSPGQGTNYGYTF.

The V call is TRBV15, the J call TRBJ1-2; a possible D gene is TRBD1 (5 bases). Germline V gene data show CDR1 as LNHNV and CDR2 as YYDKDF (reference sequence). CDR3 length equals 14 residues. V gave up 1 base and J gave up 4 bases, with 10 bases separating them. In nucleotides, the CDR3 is TGTGCCACCAGCAGAGGAAGGGGTACCTATGGCTACACCTTC. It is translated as CATSRGRGTYGYTF.

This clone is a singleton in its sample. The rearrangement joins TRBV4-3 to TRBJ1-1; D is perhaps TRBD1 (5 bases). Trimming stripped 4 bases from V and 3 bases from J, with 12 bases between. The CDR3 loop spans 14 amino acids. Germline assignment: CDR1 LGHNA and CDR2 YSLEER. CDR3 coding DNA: TGCGCCAGCAGCCCATGGGCAGGGCACACTGAAGCTTTCTTT. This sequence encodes CASSPWAGHTEAFF.

The CDR3 DNA is TGCGCCAGCAGCCAAGTCTATGATACGCAGTATTTT. It yields the protein CASSQVYDTQYF. The chain combines TRBV4-1 with TRBJ2-3, with D unresolved. The CDR3 runs 12 residues. Between the trimmed V and J ends, which lost 1 base and 6 bases, there was a span of 5 bases. Germline loops: CDR1 MGHRA, CDR2 YSYEKL.

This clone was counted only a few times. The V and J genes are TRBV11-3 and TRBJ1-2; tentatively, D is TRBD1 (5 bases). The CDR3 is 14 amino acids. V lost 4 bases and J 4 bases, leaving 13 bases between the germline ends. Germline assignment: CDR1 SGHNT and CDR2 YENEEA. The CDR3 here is CASSSVQEGYGYTF. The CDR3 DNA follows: TGTGCCAGCAGCTCGGTACAGGAAGGCTATGGCTACACCTTC.

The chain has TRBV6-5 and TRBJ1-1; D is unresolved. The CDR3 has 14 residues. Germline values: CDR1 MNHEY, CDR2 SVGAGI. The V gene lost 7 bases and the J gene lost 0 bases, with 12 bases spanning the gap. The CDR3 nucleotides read TGTGCCAGCACCGAAGACAACATGAACACTGAAGCTTTCTTT. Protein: CASTEDNMNTEAFF.

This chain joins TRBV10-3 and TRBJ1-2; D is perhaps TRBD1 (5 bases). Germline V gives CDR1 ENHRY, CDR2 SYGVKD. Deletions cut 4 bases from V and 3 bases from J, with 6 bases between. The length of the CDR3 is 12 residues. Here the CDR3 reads CAISGQYYGYTF. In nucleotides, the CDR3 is TGTGCCATCAGTGGACAGTACTATGGCTACACCTTC.

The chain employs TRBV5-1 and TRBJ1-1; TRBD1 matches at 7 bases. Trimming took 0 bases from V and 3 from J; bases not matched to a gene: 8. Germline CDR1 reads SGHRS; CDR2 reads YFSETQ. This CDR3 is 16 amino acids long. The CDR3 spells CASSLVGDSADTEAFF. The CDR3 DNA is TGCGCCAGCAGCTTGGTGGGGGACAGCGCGGACACTGAAGCTTTCTTT.

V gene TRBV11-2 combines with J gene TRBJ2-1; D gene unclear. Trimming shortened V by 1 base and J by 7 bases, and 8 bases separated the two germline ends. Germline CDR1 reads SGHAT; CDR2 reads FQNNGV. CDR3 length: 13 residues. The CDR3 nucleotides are TGTGCCAGCAGCTTAGGGCCTAGTAATGAGCAGTTCTTC. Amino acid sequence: CASSLGPSNEQFF.

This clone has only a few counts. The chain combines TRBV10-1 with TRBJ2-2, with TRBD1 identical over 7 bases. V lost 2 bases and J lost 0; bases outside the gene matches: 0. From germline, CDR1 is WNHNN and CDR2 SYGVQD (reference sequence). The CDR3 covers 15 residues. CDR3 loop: CASSEQGANTGELFF. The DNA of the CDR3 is TGCGCCAGCAGTGAGCAGGGGGCGAACACCGGGGAGCTGTTTTTT.

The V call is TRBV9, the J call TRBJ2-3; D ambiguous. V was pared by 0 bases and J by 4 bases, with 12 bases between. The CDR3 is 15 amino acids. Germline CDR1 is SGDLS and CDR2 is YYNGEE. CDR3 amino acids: CASSVGTLHPDTQYF. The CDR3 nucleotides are TGTGCCAGCAGCGTAGGTACACTACACCCAGATACGCAGTATTTT.

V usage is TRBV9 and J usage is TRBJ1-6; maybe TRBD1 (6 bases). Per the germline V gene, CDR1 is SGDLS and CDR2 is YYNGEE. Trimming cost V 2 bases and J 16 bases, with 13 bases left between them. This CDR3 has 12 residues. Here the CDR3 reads CASSVLRGHLHF. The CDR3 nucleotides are TGTGCCAGCAGCGTCCTCCGGGGACATCTCCACTTT.

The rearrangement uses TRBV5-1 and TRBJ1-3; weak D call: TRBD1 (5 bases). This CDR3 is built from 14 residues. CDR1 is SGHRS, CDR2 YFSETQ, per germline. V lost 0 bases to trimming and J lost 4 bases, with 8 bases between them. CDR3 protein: CASSLEGVGNTIYF. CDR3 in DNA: TGCGCCAGCAGCTTGGAAGGGGTGGGAAACACCATATATTTT.

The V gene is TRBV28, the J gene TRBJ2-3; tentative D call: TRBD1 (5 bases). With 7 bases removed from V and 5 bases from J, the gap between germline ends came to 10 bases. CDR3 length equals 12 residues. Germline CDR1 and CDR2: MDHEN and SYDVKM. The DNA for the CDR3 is TGTGCCAGCACCTTGGGGCAAGATACGCAGTATTTT. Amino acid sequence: CASTLGQDTQYF.

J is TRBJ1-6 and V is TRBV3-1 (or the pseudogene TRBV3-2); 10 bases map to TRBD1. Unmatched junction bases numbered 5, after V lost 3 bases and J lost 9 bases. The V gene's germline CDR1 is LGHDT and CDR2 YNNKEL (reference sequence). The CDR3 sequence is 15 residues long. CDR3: CASSHDRDRGSPLHF. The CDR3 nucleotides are TGTGCCAGCAGCCACGACCGGGACAGGGGTTCACCCCTCCACTTT.

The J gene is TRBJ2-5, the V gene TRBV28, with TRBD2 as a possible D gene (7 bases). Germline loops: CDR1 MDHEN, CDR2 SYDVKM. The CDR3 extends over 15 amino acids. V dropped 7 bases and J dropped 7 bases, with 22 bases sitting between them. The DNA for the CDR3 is TGTGCCAGCACCCGGGGGGTCGCGGGGGCCGGGACCCAGTACTTC. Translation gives CASTRGVAGAGTQYF.

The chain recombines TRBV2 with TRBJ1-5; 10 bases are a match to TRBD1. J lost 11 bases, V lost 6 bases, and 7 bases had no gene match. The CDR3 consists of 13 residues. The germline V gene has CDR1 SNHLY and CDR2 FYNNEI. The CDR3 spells CASRTGGRGSQHF. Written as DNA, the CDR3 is TGTGCCAGCAGGACAGGGGGCCGGGGGTCCCAGCATTTT.